Below, 3 T cell receptor beta chains from the same sample are listed, as sequenced in a study of blood T cells in healthy people across ages. Sample-barcoded 5' priming and a J-beta primer mix drove a second PCR of 7 to 11 cycles. In TCRdb, the 5' RACE reads were re-called with MiXCR into one record per CDR3 protein. The repertoire includes about 900,000 distinct CDR3 sequences, roughly 50% of them detected once, and around an eighth sits in the top ten. The sample taken for sequencing was blood. These receptors were obtained from a man younger than 40 in good health.

The chain employs TRBV27 and TRBJ2-7; unclear D gene. The CDR3 is made up of 14 amino acids. The V end was cut by 3 bases, the J end by 3 bases, with 12 bases between. CDR1 and CDR2 from the germline V gene are MNHEY and SMNVEV (reference sequence). In DNA, the CDR3 is TGTGCCAGCAGTTTGTCCGGAGAGCACTACGAGCAGTACTTC. Its protein product is CASSLSGEHYEQYF.

This rearrangement joins TRBV7-9 to TRBJ2-1; D not certain. With 5 bases removed from V and 14 bases from J, the gap between germline ends came to 7 bases. Looked up from germline, CDR1 is SEHNR and CDR2 is FQNEAQ (reference sequence). CDR3 length: 9 amino acids. The CDR3 coding sequence is TGTGCCAGCAGCCCCACGGAGTTCTTC. The encoded protein is CASSPTEFF.

This clonotype was counted between two and nine times. The gene calls are TRBV11-2 and TRBJ2-7; no definite D call. The germline V gene encodes CDR1 SGHAT and CDR2 FQNNGV. Deletions cut 4 bases from V and 0 bases from J, with 13 bases between. CDR3 length: 15 residues. The CDR3 DNA reads as TGTGCCAGCAGCTCACTACGTAGGAGCTCCTACGAGCAGTACTTC. Translated, it gives CASSSLRRSSYEQYF.